These 27 T cell receptor beta chains originate from one sample sequenced in a study of blood T cells in healthy people across ages. Sample-barcoded 5' priming and a J-beta primer mix drove a second PCR of about 6 to 12 cycles. TCRdb re-derived calls from the 5' RACE reads in MiXCR, one entry per CDR3 protein. The sample records just under 900,000 distinct CDR3 sequences, around 26% being singletons. Source material: blood. The receptor set was obtained from a woman aged 80 or over in good health.

This clonotype has only a few counts. The chain employs TRBV3-1 and TRBJ1-2; D may be TRBD1 (6 bases). The germline gives CDR1 LGHDT, CDR2 YNNKEL (reference sequence). The CDR3 sequence is 14 residues long. The ends were cut back, 1 base at V and 5 bases at J, with 11 bases in the middle. The CDR3 sequence is CASSQGFRGYGYTF. The CDR3 nucleotides are TGTGCCAGCAGCCAAGGTTTCAGGGGTTATGGCTACACCTTC.

The gene calls are TRBV20-1 and TRBJ1-2, with TRBD1 identical over 11 bases. The length of the CDR3 is 12 residues. Germline CDR1 is DFQATT and CDR2 is SNEGSKA (reference sequence). The CDR3 reads CRASGQGGGYTF. The CDR3 region has the DNA TGCAGGGCTTCGGGACAGGGGGGCGGCTACACCTTC.

The V and J genes are TRBV20-1 and TRBJ1-1; D is ambiguous. Deletions cut 6 bases from V and 2 bases from J, with 10 bases between. CDR3 length: 12 amino acids. Germline values: CDR1 DFQATT, CDR2 SNEGSKA (reference sequence). CDR3 DNA sequence: TGCAGTGCCCAGGACCAAAACACTGAAGCTTTCTTT. Translation: CSAQDQNTEAFF.

The genes are TRBV7-8 and TRBJ1-5; maybe TRBD1 (5 bases). Germline lookup yields CDR1 SGHVS and CDR2 FQNEAQ. The V end was cut by 0 bases, the J end by 5 bases, with 11 bases between. This CDR3 is 15 amino acids long. The CDR3 sequence: CASSLAGGVHQPQHF. CDR3 sequence (DNA): TGTGCCAGCAGCTTAGCCGGGGGGGTCCATCAGCCCCAGCATTTT. The whole variable domain, remainder taken from reference TRBV7-8 and TRBJ1-5, is GAGVSQSPRYKVAKRGQDVALRCDPISGHVSLFWYQQALGQGPEFLTYFQNEAQLDKSGLPSDRFFAERPEGSVSTLKIQRTQQEDSAVYLCASSLAGGVHQPQHFGDGTRLSIL.

This clonotype showed up many times. The chain employs TRBV4-1 and TRBJ2-1; D is perhaps TRBD2 (5 bases). Germline lookup yields CDR1 MGHRA and CDR2 YSYEKL. V dropped 3 bases and J dropped 5 bases, with 20 bases sitting between them. The CDR3 contains 17 residues. The CDR3 is CASSQDRLAGQNNEQFF. In DNA form, the CDR3 reads TGCGCCAGCAGCCAGGACCGCTTGGCGGGTCAAAACAATGAGCAGTTCTTC.

The chain is built from TRBV7-2 and TRBJ2-5, with D hard to call. The V and J ends lost 3 bases and 11 bases respectively, with 10 bases between them. This CDR3 has 11 amino acids. Germline V lookup: CDR1 SGHTA, CDR2 FQGNSA. CDR3 region: CASSFDTRQYF. The CDR3 coding sequence is TGTGCCAGCAGCTTCGATACGCGGCAGTACTTC.

Details on this clonotype: The germline gene is not matched at one end of the junction; a read error may be the cause. DNA for the CDR3: TGTGTCAGCAGCCCGGACAGGGTGGGGTATGGCTACACCTTC. This gives the protein CVSSPDRVGYGYTF. The chain uses TRBV11-2 and TRBJ1-2; 8 bases align to TRBD1. The CDR3 is made up of 14 amino acids. Germline loops: CDR1 SGHAT, CDR2 FQNNGV.

This clonotype was detected only a few times. The V and J genes are TRBV4-1 and TRBJ1-5; TRBD1 might be the D (5 bases). Germline V CDR1 and CDR2: MGHRA, YSYEKL. CDR3 length: 19 amino acids. Trimming removed 0 bases at V and 0 bases at J, with 18 bases between. The CDR3 here is CASSQEGLAGLYSNQPQHF. CDR3 DNA: TGCGCCAGCAGCCAAGAGGGGCTGGCGGGGCTTTATAGCAATCAGCCCCAGCATTTT.

The gene calls are TRBV20-1 and TRBJ2-2; either TRBD1 or TRBD2 may supply D (5 bases each). The CDR3 totals 13 residues. The V gene lost 1 base and the J gene lost 14 bases, with 17 bases spanning the gap. Germline V CDR1 and CDR2: DFQATT, SNEGSKA (reference sequence). The CDR3 DNA sequence: TGCAGTGCTAGAGTAAGAACAGAGGGGCATCTGTTTTTT. It codes for CSARVRTEGHLFF.

The gene calls are TRBV7-6 and TRBJ2-7; D ambiguous. V shed 5 bases and J shed 0 bases, with 14 bases lying between them. This CDR3 comprises 15 residues. Germline V gene sequence: CDR1 SGHVS, CDR2 FNYEAQ. DNA of the CDR3: TGTGCCAGCAGCACAGCCTCCGGGCCCTCCTACGAGCAGTACTTC. Translated, it gives CASSTASGPSYEQYF.

In regard to this clonotype: A much larger clonotype is one base distant, so this may be a read error. V and J are TRBV7-9 and TRBJ2-1, with D uncertain. Between the trimmed V and J ends, which lost 1 base and 0 bases, there was a span of 13 bases. This CDR3 is built from 17 residues. CDR1 is SEHNR, CDR2 FQNEAQ, per germline (reference sequence). CDR3 sequence reads: CASSLVPGPNSYNEQFF. The CDR3 DNA follows: TGTGCCAGCAGCTTAGTTCCAGGCCCCAACTCCTACAATGAGCAGTTCTTC.

Many counts were recorded for this clonotype. V and J are TRBV4-2 and TRBJ1-2; D remains ambiguous. CDR1 is LGHNA and CDR2 is YNFKEQ in the germline V gene. V shed 0 bases and J shed 2 bases, with 4 bases lying between them. This CDR3 is built from 13 residues. The CDR3 spells CASSQDTNYGYTF. The CDR3 DNA is TGTGCCAGCAGCCAAGACACCAACTATGGCTACACCTTC.

This chain uses TRBV3-1 with TRBJ1-6, with D tentatively TRBD1 (5 bases). Per germline, CDR1 LGHDT and CDR2 YNNKEL (reference sequence). Trimming pared 5 bases from V and 10 bases from J, leaving 15 bases between. CDR3 size: 14 residues. CDR3 in DNA: TGTGCCAGCAGCAAGCATGGGGGGTACTCACCCCTCCACTTT. Protein product: CASSKHGGYSPLHF.

There are many counts of this clonotype. V and J are TRBV7-2 and TRBJ2-3; weak D call: TRBD2 (6 bases). Germline V gene sequence: CDR1 SGHTA, CDR2 FQGNSA. V was trimmed by 3 bases and J by 5 bases, leaving 12 bases between them. The CDR3 length is 14 residues. CDR3 protein: CASSFGTERDTQYF. In DNA form, the CDR3 reads TGTGCCAGCAGCTTTGGGACTGAGAGAGATACGCAGTATTTT.

The rearrangement joins TRBV12-3 or TRBV12-4 to TRBJ2-7, with 9 bases fitting TRBD1. V lost 4 bases, J lost 3 bases, and 4 bases stayed unmatched. The CDR3 extends over 14 amino acids. CDR3 amino acids: CASSSGTGHYEQYF. DNA of the CDR3: TGTGCCAGCAGTTCTGGGACAGGGCACTACGAGCAGTACTTC.

This clonotype was seen ten or more times. The genes are TRBV7-2 and TRBJ1-6; D remains ambiguous. The CDR3 is 14 amino acids. Germline values: CDR1 SGHTA, CDR2 FQGNSA. V was clipped by 5 bases and J by 5 bases, with 10 bases between them. CDR3 bases: TGTGCCAGCAGCGAAAATTTAAATAATTCACCCCTCCACTTT. Protein sequence: CASSENLNNSPLHF. The full variable domain, completed using reference TRBV7-2 and TRBJ1-6, is GAGVSQSPSNKVTEKGKDVELRCDPISGHTALYWYRQSLGQGLEFLIYFQGNSAPDKSGLPSDRFSAERTGGSVSTLTIQRTQQEDSAVYLCASSENLNNSPLHFGNGTRLTVT.

The sample holds many counts of this clonotype. The V call is TRBV20-1, the J call TRBJ2-1, with D possibly TRBD2 on 5 matching bases. The germline V and J ends were trimmed by 6 bases and 6 bases, with 18 bases remaining between them. Germline V gene lookup returns CDR1 DFQATT and CDR2 SNEGSKA (reference sequence). The CDR3 has 14 residues. The CDR3 DNA reads as TGCAGTGCCACGCCCAGTAGCGCGGCCAATGAGCAGTTCTTC. Its translation is CSATPSSAANEQFF.

Points on this clonotype: A read error is possible here, since a much larger clone lies one base away. The J gene is TRBJ1-4, the V gene TRBV12-3 or TRBV12-4; perhaps TRBD1 as D (6 bases). CDR3 length: 15 amino acids. This chain's CDR3 is CASSLRQATNEKPFF. The DNA of the CDR3 is TGTGCCAGCAGCCTCCGACAGGCAACTAATGAAAAACCGTTTTTT.

Remarks on this clonotype: Possible read error: a much larger clone is one base away. J is TRBJ1-2 and V is TRBV7-2; D is perhaps TRBD1 (6 bases). Germline V gene lookup returns CDR1 SGHTA and CDR2 FQGNSA. The CDR3 consists of 13 residues. CDR3 amino acids: CVSSLAGEYVYTF. In DNA, the CDR3 is TGTGTCAGCAGCTTAGCAGGGGAATACGTCTACACCTTC. The full variable domain, in which reference TRBV7-2 and TRBJ1-2 provide the parts outside the CDR3, is GAGVSQSPSNKVTEKGKDVELRCDPISGHTALYWYRQSLGQGLEFLIYFQGNSAPDKSGLPSDRFSAERTGGSVSTLTIQRTQQEDSAVYLCVSSLAGEYVYTFGSGTRLTVV.

CDR3 amino acids: CSAEGANQPQHF. CDR3 coding DNA: TGCAGTGCTGAGGGAGCCAATCAGCCCCAGCATTTT. The genes are TRBV20-1 and TRBJ1-5; D gene ambiguous. This CDR3 is built from 12 residues. The germline V gene has CDR1 DFQATT and CDR2 SNEGSKA (reference sequence). Trimming removed 5 bases from V and 3 bases from J, with 8 bases in between.

The rearrangement links TRBV24-1 to TRBJ2-7; D gene unclear. Germline CDR1 KGHDR, CDR2 SFDVKD. V lost 5 bases to trimming and J lost 4 bases, with 14 bases between them. The CDR3 is 14 residues long. This CDR3 reads CATSASWVGYEQYF. The CDR3 DNA reads TGTGCCACCAGTGCCTCCTGGGTCGGGTACGAGCAGTACTTC.

This clonotype has a handful of counts. The chain couples TRBV20-1 to TRBJ1-1, with 8 bases matching TRBD1. V shed 5 bases, J shed 5 bases, and the junction held 10 bases outside the gene matches. Germline lookup yields CDR1 DFQATT and CDR2 SNEGSKA (reference sequence). This CDR3 has 14 residues. The CDR3 nucleotides are TGCAGTGCTCCAGACAGGGGTCGTAGGACTGAAGCTTTCTTT. It encodes CSAPDRGRRTEAFF.

This clonotype was counted only a few times. A much larger clone differs by one base, so this may be a read error. The V gene is TRBV7-8, the J gene TRBJ2-5; 11 nucleotides match TRBD2. This CDR3 is built from 16 residues. V was pared by 5 bases and J by 4 bases, with 9 bases of the junction left unmatched. Per the germline V gene, CDR1 is SGHVS and CDR2 is FQNEAQ. The CDR3 here is CASSPRPLAGGETQYF. CDR3 in DNA: TGTGCCAGCAGCCCAAGGCCGCTAGCGGGGGGAGAGACCCAGTACTTC. The full variable domain, in which reference TRBV7-8 and TRBJ2-5 provide the parts outside the CDR3, is GAGVSQSPRYKVAKRGQDVALRCDPISGHVSLFWYQQALGQGPEFLTYFQNEAQLDKSGLPSDRFFAERPEGSVSTLKIQRTQQEDSAVYLCASSPRPLAGGETQYFGPGTRLLVL.

This clonotype was seen many times. The V gene is TRBV7-8, the J gene TRBJ2-5, with no clear D. From germline, CDR1 is SGHVS and CDR2 FQNEAQ. Trimming took 0 bases from V and 2 from J, leaving 10 bases between them. CDR3 length: 15 residues. The CDR3 sequence: CASSLAVHLQETQYF. Here the CDR3 DNA reads TGTGCCAGCAGCTTAGCTGTACACCTACAAGAGACCCAGTACTTC.

This clonotype was found many times. The chain has TRBV7-2 and TRBJ1-1; TRBD1 is a possible D gene (6 bases). CDR1 is SGHTA and CDR2 is FQGNSA in the germline V gene. This CDR3 is built from 15 residues. V lost 5 bases, J lost 1 base, and 14 bases lay in between. The CDR3 sequence is CASSLQGGTNTEAFF. The CDR3 region has the DNA TGTGCCAGCAGCCTACAGGGCGGGACGAACACTGAAGCTTTCTTT.

This clonotype has a handful of counts. The chain is built from TRBV4-3 and TRBJ1-4; 8 bases are shared with TRBD1. This CDR3 contains 14 residues. Germline CDR1 and CDR2: LGHNA and YSLEER. After removal of 1 base from V and 8 bases from J, the junction contained 3 bases not matched to a gene. The CDR3 DNA reads as TGCGCCAGCAGCCAAGGAAACAGGGGGGAAAAACTGTTTTTT. Amino acid sequence: CASSQGNRGEKLFF.

V is TRBV2 and J is TRBJ1-6; D unclear. The CDR3 spans 15 residues. V gave up 3 bases and J gave up 9 bases, with 15 bases separating them. CDR1 is SNHLY and CDR2 is FYNNEI in the germline V gene. This CDR3 reads CASSEQRQAPSPLHF. The CDR3 nucleotides read TGTGCCAGCAGTGAGCAAAGACAAGCCCCTTCACCCCTCCACTTT.